The subject of this entry is one T cell receptor beta chain. Its antigen is unknown. The data were obtained in a study of glioma-infiltrating T cells. Germline V gene data show CDR1 as MNHEY and CDR2 as SMNVEV (reference sequence). The CDR3 runs 19 residues. The J segment lost 5 bases and the V segment lost 4 bases, leaving 22 bases of the junction unmatched. The iRepertoire nested amplicon-rescue multiplex PCR amplified TCR alpha and beta CDR3s from RNA. One-step reverse transcription and amplification started from approximately 100-400 ng of tissue mRNA or PBMC total RNA. MiXCR was run by TCRdb on the multiplex PCR reads, yielding one entry per CDR3 protein. The table lists around 150,000 distinct CDR3 sequences, about two fifths of them singletons. Study results and caveats: CDR3 overlap between tissue and blood was very small. Tissue-blood divergence was below expectation in non-neoplastic patients, above in gliomas.

The rearrangement links TRBV27 to TRBJ2-7, with TRBD2 matching 8 bases. The sequence came from a human donor with low-grade glioma or glioblastoma, undergoing nonglioma brain surgery, or in good health (not recorded which). Sequenced material: glioma tissue, nonneoplastic brain tissue, or PBMCs (not recorded which). This CDR3 reads CASSYSVGRGRRLGHEQYF. The CDR3 DNA sequence: TGTGCCAGCAGTTACTCCGTCGGGAGGGGGAGGAGACTTGGCCACGAGCAGTACTTC.